This T cell receptor (beta chain) was retrieved from a study of T-cell reconstitution after alpha-beta-depleted transplantation in children. Study-wide findings and caveats: The authors attributed T-cell counts and diversity one year after transplant mostly to newly produced T cells. Several hundred rapidly expanded clones from non-depleted graft cells reportedly supplied alpha-beta T cells about two months post-transplant. Some patients owed their high day-60 TCRbeta diversity to surviving recipient T cells and thymic progenitors.

Germline V lookup: CDR1 SGHTA, CDR2 FQGNSA. This CDR3 is 14 amino acids long. V shed 2 bases, J shed 5 bases, and the junction held 4 bases outside the gene matches. Preparation of the TCRbeta library involved a method that used unique molecular identifiers. A single record per CDR3 protein comes from TCRdb applying MiXCR to the PCR reads. This table holds about 210,000 distinct CDR3 sequences, under 20% found once. As for this clonotype: Antigen: not known.

The V call is TRBV7-2, the J call TRBJ2-7, with 9 positions matching TRBD2. The receptor was isolated from a male patient aged 2-15 years who had a stem cell transplant for acute lymphoblastic leukemia, so the T cells may come from the graft donor. The sample here was PBMCs, mostly from graft donor cells, taken 360 days after TCRalphabeta/CD19-depleted stem cell transplant. CDR3 protein: CASSLSASGDEQYF. In DNA form, the CDR3 reads TGTGCCAGCAGCTTATCAGCTAGCGGGGACGAGCAGTACTTC.